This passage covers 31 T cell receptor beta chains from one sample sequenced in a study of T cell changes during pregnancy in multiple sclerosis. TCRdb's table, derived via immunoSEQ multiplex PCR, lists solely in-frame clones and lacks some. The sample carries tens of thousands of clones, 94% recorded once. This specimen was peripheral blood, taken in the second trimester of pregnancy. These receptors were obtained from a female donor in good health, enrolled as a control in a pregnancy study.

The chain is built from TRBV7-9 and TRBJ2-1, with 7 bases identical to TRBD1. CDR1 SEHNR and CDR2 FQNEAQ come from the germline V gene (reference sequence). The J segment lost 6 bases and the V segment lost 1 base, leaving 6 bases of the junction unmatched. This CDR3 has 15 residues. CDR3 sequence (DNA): TGTGCCAGCAGCTTAGTGTGGGCAGGGGGCAATGAGCAGTTCTTC. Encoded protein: CASSLVWAGGNEQFF.

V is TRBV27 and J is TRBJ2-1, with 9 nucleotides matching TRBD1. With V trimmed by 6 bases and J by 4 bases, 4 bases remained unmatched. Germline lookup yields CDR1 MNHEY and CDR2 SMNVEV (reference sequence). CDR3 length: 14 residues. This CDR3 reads CASSTGGTYNEQFF. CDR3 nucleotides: TGTGCCAGCAGCACAGGGGGCACGTACAATGAGCAGTTCTTC.

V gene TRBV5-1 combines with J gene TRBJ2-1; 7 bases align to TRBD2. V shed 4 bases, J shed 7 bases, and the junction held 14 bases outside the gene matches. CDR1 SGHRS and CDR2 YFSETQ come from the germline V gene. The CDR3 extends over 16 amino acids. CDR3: CASSRRSGNRDNEQFF. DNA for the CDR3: TGCGCCAGCAGCCGACGAAGCGGGAATCGAGATAATGAGCAGTTCTTC.

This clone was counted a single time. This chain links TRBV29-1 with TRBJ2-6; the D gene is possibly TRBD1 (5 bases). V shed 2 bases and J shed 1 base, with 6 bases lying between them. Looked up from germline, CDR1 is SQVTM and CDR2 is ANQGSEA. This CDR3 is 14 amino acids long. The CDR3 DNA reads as TGCAGCGTTGAAAAGGGGTCTGGGGCCAACGTCCTGACTTTC. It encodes CSVEKGSGANVLTF. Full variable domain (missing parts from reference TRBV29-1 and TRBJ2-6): SAVISQKPSRDICQRGTSLTIQCQVDSQVTMMFWYRQQPGQSLTLIATANQGSEATYESGFVIDKFPISRPNLTFSTLTVSNMSPEDSSIYLCSVEKGSGANVLTFGAGSRLTVL.

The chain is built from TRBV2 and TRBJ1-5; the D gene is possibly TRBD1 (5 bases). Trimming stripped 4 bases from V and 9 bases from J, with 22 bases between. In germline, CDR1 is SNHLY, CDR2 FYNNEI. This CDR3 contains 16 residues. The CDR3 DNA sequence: TGTGCCAGCAGTGGGGGGGAAAGGGGCTGGGGTCCGCCCCAGCATTTT. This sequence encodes CASSGGERGWGPPQHF.

In DNA form, the CDR3 reads TGCAGCGTTGAAAACCTAGAGGAGAACACTGAAGCTTTCTTT. Encoded protein: CSVENLEENTEAFF. V usage is TRBV29-1 and J usage is TRBJ1-1; D is undetermined. CDR3 length equals 14 residues. With 2 bases removed from V and 1 base from J, the gap between germline ends came to 11 bases. The germline gives CDR1 SQVTM, CDR2 ANQGSEA.

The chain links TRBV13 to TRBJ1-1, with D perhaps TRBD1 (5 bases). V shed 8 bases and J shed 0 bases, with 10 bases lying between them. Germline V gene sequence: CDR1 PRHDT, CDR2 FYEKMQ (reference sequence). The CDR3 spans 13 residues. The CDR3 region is CASSQGLNTEAFF. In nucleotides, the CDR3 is TGTGCCAGCTCTCAGGGTCTGAACACTGAAGCTTTCTTT.

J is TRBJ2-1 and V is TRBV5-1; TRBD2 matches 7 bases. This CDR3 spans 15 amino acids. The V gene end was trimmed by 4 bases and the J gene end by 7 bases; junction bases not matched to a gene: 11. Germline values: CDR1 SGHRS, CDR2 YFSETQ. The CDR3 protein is CASSLPWMGGNEQFF. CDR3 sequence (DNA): TGCGCCAGCAGCCTCCCCTGGATGGGGGGGAATGAGCAGTTCTTC.

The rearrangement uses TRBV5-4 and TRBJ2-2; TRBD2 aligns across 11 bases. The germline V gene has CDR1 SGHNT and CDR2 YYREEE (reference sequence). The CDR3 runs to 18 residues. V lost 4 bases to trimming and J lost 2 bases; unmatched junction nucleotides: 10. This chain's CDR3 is CASSHPTLAGGNTGELFF. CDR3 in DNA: TGTGCCAGCAGCCACCCTACCCTAGCGGGAGGTAACACCGGGGAGCTGTTTTTT.

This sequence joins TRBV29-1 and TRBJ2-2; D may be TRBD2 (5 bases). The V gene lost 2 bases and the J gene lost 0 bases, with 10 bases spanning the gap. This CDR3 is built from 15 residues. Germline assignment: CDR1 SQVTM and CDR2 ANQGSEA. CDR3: CSVEWTHANTGELFF. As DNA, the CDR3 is TGCAGCGTTGAATGGACTCACGCGAACACCGGGGAGCTGTTTTTT.

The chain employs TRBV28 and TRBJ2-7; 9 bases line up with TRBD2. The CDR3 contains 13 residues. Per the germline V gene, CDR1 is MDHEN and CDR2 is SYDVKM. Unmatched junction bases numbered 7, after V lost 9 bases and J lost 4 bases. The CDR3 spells CASRVSGSYEQYF. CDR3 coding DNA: TGTGCCAGTCGGGTTAGCGGGAGTTACGAGCAGTACTTC.

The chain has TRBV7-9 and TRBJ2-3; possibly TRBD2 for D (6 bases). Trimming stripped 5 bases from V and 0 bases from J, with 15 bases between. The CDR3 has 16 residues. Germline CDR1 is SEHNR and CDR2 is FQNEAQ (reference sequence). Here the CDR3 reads CASSPWGSGSTDTQYF. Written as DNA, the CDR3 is TGTGCCAGCAGCCCTTGGGGGAGCGGGAGCACAGATACGCAGTATTTT.

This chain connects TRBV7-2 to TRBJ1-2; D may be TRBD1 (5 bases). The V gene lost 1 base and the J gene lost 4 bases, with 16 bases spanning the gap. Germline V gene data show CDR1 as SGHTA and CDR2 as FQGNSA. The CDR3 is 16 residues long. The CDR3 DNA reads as TGTGCCAGCAGCTTAGACCGGCGCGGGGGGGTCTATGGCTACACCTTC. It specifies CASSLDRRGGVYGYTF. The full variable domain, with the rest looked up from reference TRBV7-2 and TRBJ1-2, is GAGVSQSPSNKVTEKGKDVELRCDPISGHTALYWYRQSLGQGLEFLIYFQGNSAPDKSGLPSDRFSAERTGGSVSTLTIQRTQQEDSAVYLCASSLDRRGGVYGYTFGSGTRLTVV.

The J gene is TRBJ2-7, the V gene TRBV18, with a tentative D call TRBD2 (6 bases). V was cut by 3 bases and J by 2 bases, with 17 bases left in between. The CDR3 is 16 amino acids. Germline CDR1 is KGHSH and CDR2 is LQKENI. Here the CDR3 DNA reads TGTGCCAGCTCACCGGCCCCCGGGACTTTAACCTACGAGCAGTACTTC. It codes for CASSPAPGTLTYEQYF.

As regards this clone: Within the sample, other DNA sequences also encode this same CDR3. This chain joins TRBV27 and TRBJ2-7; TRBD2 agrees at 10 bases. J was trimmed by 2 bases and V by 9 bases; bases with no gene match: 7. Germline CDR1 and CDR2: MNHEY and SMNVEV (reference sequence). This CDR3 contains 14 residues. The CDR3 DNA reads TGTGCCAGTTCGGTAGCGGGAGGTCCCTACGAGCAGTACTTC. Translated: CASSVAGGPYEQYF.

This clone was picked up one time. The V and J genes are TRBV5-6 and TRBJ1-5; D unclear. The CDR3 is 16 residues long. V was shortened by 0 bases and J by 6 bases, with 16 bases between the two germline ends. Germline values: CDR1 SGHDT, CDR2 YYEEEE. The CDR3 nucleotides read TGTGCCAGCAGCTTGGGCGACACCAACCTGGCTCAGCCCCAGCATTTT. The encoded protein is CASSLGDTNLAQPQHF.

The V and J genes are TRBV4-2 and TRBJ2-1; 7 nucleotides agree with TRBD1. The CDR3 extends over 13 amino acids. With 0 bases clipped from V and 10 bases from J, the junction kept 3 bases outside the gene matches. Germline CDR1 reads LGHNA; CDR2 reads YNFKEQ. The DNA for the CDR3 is TGTGCCAGCAGCCAAGATAGGGGGCGGGAGCAGTTCTTC. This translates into CASSQDRGREQFF.

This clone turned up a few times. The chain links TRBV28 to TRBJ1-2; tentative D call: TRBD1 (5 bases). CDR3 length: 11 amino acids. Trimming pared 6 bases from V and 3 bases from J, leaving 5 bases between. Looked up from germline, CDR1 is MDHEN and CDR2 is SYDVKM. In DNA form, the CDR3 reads TGTGCCAGCAGACAGGACTATGGCTACACCTTC. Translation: CASRQDYGYTF.

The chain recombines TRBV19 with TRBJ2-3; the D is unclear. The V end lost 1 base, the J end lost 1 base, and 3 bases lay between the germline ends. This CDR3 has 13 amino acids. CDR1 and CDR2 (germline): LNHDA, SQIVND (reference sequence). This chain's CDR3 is CASSIGGTDTQYF. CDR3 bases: TGTGCCAGTAGTATAGGCGGCACAGATACGCAGTATTTT.

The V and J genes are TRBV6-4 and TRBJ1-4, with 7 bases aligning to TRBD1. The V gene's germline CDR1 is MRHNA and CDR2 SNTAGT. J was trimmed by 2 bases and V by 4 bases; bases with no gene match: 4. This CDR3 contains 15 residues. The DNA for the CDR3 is TGTGCCAGCAGTGCAGGGGACAGTACTAATGAAAAACTGTTTTTT. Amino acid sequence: CASSAGDSTNEKLFF.

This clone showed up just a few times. In DNA form, the CDR3 reads TGTGCCAGCAGCGTAGCTCAGGACAGGTTCCACGAGCAGTACTTC. The encoded protein is CASSVAQDRFHEQYF. This sequence joins TRBV9 and TRBJ2-7; 7 bases are shared with TRBD1. V shed 0 bases and J 5 bases; nucleotides not matched to a gene: 8. Looked up from germline, CDR1 is SGDLS and CDR2 is YYNGEE. The CDR3 sequence is 15 residues long.

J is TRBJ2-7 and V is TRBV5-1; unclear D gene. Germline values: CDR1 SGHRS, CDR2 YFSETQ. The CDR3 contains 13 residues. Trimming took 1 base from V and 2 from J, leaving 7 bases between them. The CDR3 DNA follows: TGCGCCAGCAGCTTGACAGAGACCTACGAGCAGTACTTC. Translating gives CASSLTETYEQYF. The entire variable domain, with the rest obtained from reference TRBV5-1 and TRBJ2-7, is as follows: KAGVTQTPRYLIKTRGQQVTLSCSPISGHRSVSWYQQTPGQGLQFLFEYFSETQRNKGNFPGRFSGRQFSNSRSEMNVSTLELGDSALYLCASSLTETYEQYFGPGTRLTVT.

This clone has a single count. The CDR3 is CSARVVFEQYF. The CDR3 DNA follows: TGCAGTGCTAGAGTTGTCTTCGAGCAGTACTTC. The chain joins TRBV20-1 to TRBJ2-7; the D is unclear. The CDR3 covers 11 residues. Germline CDR1 DFQATT, CDR2 SNEGSKA (reference sequence). Trimming removed 1 base at V and 6 bases at J, with 7 bases between.

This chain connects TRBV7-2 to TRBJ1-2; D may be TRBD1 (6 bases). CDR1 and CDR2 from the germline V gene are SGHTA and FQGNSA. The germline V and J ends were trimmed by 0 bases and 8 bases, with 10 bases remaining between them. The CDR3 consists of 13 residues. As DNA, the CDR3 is TGTGCCAGCAGCTTAGCCCTCAGGGGAGGCTACACCTTC. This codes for CASSLALRGGYTF. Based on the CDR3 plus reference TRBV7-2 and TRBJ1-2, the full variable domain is GAGVSQSPSNKVTEKGKDVELRCDPISGHTALYWYRQSLGQGLEFLIYFQGNSAPDKSGLPSDRFSAERTGGSVSTLTIQRTQQEDSAVYLCASSLALRGGYTFGSGTRLTVV.

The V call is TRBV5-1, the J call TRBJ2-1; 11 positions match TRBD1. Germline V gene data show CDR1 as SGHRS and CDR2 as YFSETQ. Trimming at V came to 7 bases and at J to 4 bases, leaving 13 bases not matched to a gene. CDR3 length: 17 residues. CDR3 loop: CASYRSPGTGGYNEQFF. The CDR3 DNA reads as TGCGCCAGCTATCGGTCGCCCGGGACAGGGGGATACAATGAGCAGTTCTTC.

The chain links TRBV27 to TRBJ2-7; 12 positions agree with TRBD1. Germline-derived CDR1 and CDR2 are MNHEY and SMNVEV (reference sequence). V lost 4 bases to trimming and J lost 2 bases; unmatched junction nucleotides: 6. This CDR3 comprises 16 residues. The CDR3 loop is CASSSTGTGGPYEQYF. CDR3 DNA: TGTGCCAGCAGTTCCACCGGGACAGGGGGCCCCTACGAGCAGTACTTC.

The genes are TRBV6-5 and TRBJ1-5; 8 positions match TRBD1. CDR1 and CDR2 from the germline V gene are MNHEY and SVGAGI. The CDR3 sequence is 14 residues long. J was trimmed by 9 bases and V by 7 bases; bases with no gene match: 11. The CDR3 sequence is CASIQHRGGWPQHF. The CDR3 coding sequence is TGTGCCAGCATACAACACAGGGGGGGATGGCCCCAGCATTTT.

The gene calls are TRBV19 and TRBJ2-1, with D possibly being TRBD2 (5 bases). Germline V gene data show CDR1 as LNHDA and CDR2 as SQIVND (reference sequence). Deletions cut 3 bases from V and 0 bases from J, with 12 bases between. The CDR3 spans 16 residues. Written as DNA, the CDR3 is TGTGCCAGTAGTATGGGAGCCGTAAGCTCCTACAATGAGCAGTTCTTC. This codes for CASSMGAVSSYNEQFF.

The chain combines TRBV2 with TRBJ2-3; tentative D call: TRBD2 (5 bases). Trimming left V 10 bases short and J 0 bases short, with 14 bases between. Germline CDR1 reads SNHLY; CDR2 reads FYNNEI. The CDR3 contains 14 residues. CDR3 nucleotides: TGTGCCACCCAGGCCCTAGCTAGCACAGATACGCAGTATTTT. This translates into CATQALASTDTQYF.

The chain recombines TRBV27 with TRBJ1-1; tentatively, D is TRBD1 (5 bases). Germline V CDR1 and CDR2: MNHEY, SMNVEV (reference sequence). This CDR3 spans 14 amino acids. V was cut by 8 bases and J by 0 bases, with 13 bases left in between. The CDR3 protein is CASFPRQLNTEAFF. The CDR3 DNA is TGTGCCAGCTTTCCAAGACAGTTGAACACTGAAGCTTTCTTT.

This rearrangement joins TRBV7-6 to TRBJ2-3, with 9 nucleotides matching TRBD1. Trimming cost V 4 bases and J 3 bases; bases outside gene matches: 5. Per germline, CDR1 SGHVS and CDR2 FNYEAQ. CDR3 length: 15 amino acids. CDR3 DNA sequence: TGTGCCAGCAGCTATAGACAGGGGGAGACAGATACGCAGTATTTT. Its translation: CASSYRQGETDTQYF.